This is a list of T cell receptor beta chains from one sample in a study of blood T cells in healthy people across ages. One entry per CDR3 protein results from TCRdb running MiXCR on the 5' RACE reads. The table shows 750,000 or so distinct CDR3 sequences, with just under 25% occurring only once. This same sample was also part of a study on T cells of mothers and their children.

Sequenced input: blood. The receptors originated from a boy younger than 18 in good health. Both conserved end residues are part of each CDR3. D genes are given only for firm matches. The listing skips clone size in some rows; elsewhere it reads once, few, many or a size class.

clone_size: NA
v_call: TRBV24-1
j_call: TRBJ2-2
d_call: TRBD1
cdr3_nt: TGTGCCACCAGTGCGAGGACAGGGTCGAGCACCGGGGAGCTGTTTTTT
cdr3_aa: CATSARTGSSTGELFF

clone_size: NA
v_call: TRBV5-5
j_call: TRBJ2-3
d_call: TRBD2
cdr3_nt: TGTGCCAGCAGCTGGACTAGCGGGGGGTTGACAGATACGCAGTATTTT
cdr3_aa: CASSWTSGGLTDTQYF

clone_size: NA
v_call: TRBV6-5
j_call: TRBJ2-5
d_call: TRBD2
cdr3_nt: TGTGCCAGCAGTTACTCGGCAGCGGGGGTTGGGGAGACCCAGTACTTC
cdr3_aa: CASSYSAAGVGETQYF

clone_size: NA
v_call: TRBV10-3
j_call: TRBJ2-7
d_call: NA
cdr3_nt: TGTGCCATCAGTGTAGAACTAGCCTACGAGCAGTACTTC
cdr3_aa: CAISVELAYEQYF

clone_size: NA
v_call: TRBV29-1
j_call: TRBJ2-5
d_call: NA
cdr3_nt: TGCAGCGCCCAGGGCAGGGGCCGTATCCGCACAGAGACCCAGTACTTC
cdr3_aa: CSAQGRGRIRTETQYF

clone_size: few
v_call: TRBV27
j_call: TRBJ2-3
d_call: NA
cdr3_nt: TGTGCCAGCAGTTTATTCCGCCCTGAGGATACGCAGTATTTT
cdr3_aa: CASSLFRPEDTQYF

clone_size: few
v_call: TRBV7-8
j_call: TRBJ2-1
d_call: TRBD1
cdr3_nt: TGTGCCAGCAGCTTATCAGGGGGCGGTGCAGGTGAGCAGTTCTTC
cdr3_aa: CASSLSGGGAGEQFF

clone_size: few
v_call: TRBV20-1
j_call: TRBJ2-1
d_call: TRBD1
cdr3_nt: TGCAGTGCGCGGACAGGGGAGTACTACAATGAGCAGTTCTTC
cdr3_aa: CSARTGEYYNEQFF

clone_size: NA
v_call: TRBV29-1
j_call: TRBJ2-7
d_call: TRBD2
cdr3_nt: TGCAGCGTCCTTCTAGCGGGGGGGCCAGAGCAGTACTTC
cdr3_aa: CSVLLAGGPEQYF

clone_size: NA
v_call: TRBV4-2
j_call: TRBJ2-5
d_call: NA
cdr3_nt: TGTGCCAGCAGCCAAGATTCCCCGGGGGCCTCTAAAGAGACCCAGTACTTC
cdr3_aa: CASSQDSPGASKETQYF

clone_size: few
v_call: TRBV20-1
j_call: TRBJ2-3
d_call: TRBD2
cdr3_nt: TGCAGTGCTAGGGGACTAGCGGGAGTCCAAGATACGCAGTATTTT
cdr3_aa: CSARGLAGVQDTQYF

clone_size: once
v_call: TRBV6-6
j_call: TRBJ2-7
d_call: TRBD2
cdr3_nt: TGTGCCAGCAGCTCTCTGGGACTAGCGGACCCCTACGAGCAGTACTTC
cdr3_aa: CASSSLGLADPYEQYF

clone_size: few
v_call: TRBV6-1
j_call: TRBJ2-5
d_call: NA
cdr3_nt: TGTGCCAGCACGGAGACCCAGTACTTC
cdr3_aa: CASTETQYF

clone_size: NA
v_call: TRBV20-1
j_call: TRBJ1-2
d_call: TRBD1
cdr3_nt: TGCAGTGCTGTGGACAGGGATGGCTACACCTTC
cdr3_aa: CSAVDRDGYTF

clone_size: NA
v_call: TRBV4-3
j_call: TRBJ2-7
d_call: NA
cdr3_nt: TGCGCCAGCAGCCAAGATCGAGAAACTTACGAGCAGTACTTC
cdr3_aa: CASSQDRETYEQYF

clone_size: few
v_call: TRBV10-3
j_call: TRBJ2-7
d_call: NA
cdr3_nt: TGTGCCATCGGAAACTTTCCAGACAGTGCCTACGAGCAGTACTTC
cdr3_aa: CAIGNFPDSAYEQYF

clone_size: NA
v_call: TRBV6-2/TRBV6-3
j_call: TRBJ1-5
d_call: NA
cdr3_nt: TGTGCCAGCACCGGGACGGAACTCTCCGCCCAGCATTTT
cdr3_aa: CASTGTELSAQHF

clone_size: few
v_call: TRBV5-6
j_call: TRBJ2-1
d_call: NA
cdr3_nt: TGTGCCAGCACCTTAGGGGTCTTCAATGAGCAGTTCTTC
cdr3_aa: CASTLGVFNEQFF

clone_size: NA
v_call: TRBV15
j_call: TRBJ2-6
d_call: TRBD2
cdr3_nt: TGTGCCACCAGCAGAGCCCCTAGCGGGAGCGCTGGGGCCAACGTCCTGACTTTC
cdr3_aa: CATSRAPSGSAGANVLTF

clone_size: few
v_call: TRBV20-1
j_call: TRBJ2-4
d_call: TRBD2
cdr3_nt: TGCAGTGCTAGAGGGGGGACTAGCGGGAATCTAGCCAAAAACATTCAGTACTTC
cdr3_aa: CSARGGTSGNLAKNIQYF

clone_size: NA
v_call: TRBV4-2
j_call: TRBJ2-5
d_call: TRBD2
cdr3_nt: TGTGCCAGCAGCCAAGTAAGCGGGGGGGCCTACCAAGAGACCCAGTACTTC
cdr3_aa: CASSQVSGGAYQETQYF

clone_size: NA
v_call: TRBV7-9
j_call: TRBJ2-5
d_call: TRBD2
cdr3_nt: TGTGCCAGCAGCTTCGCTAGCGGGTATGAGACCCAGTACTTC
cdr3_aa: CASSFASGYETQYF

clone_size: NA
v_call: TRBV20-1
j_call: TRBJ1-4
d_call: NA
cdr3_nt: TGCAGTGCTGGGATTTCCCCGGGCCCAGATCCGGGAAAACTGTTTTTT
cdr3_aa: CSAGISPGPDPGKLFF

clone_size: NA
v_call: TRBV15
j_call: TRBJ2-4
d_call: TRBD2
cdr3_nt: TGTGCCACCAGTAGCGTGGAGCGGGGCAAAAACATTCAGTACTTC
cdr3_aa: CATSSVERGKNIQYF

clone_size: NA
v_call: TRBV18
j_call: TRBJ2-1
d_call: NA
cdr3_nt: TGTGCCAGCTCACCGAGGACTACATGGAGCGATGAGCAGTTCTTC
cdr3_aa: CASSPRTTWSDEQFF

clone_size: NA
v_call: TRBV24-1
j_call: TRBJ1-5
d_call: NA
cdr3_nt: TGTGCCACCAGTTGGGGGGGCGACAATCAGCCCCAGCATTTT
cdr3_aa: CATSWGGDNQPQHF

clone_size: NA
v_call: TRBV20-1
j_call: TRBJ2-1
d_call: TRBD1
cdr3_nt: TGCAGTGCTAGAGGCCCCGTCGACAGGGGGGAATACAATGAGCAGTTCTTC
cdr3_aa: CSARGPVDRGEYNEQFF

clone_size: NA
v_call: TRBV4-3
j_call: TRBJ2-3
d_call: NA
cdr3_nt: TGCGCCAGCAGCCAAGATCAGGTCACCACAGATACGCAGTATTTT
cdr3_aa: CASSQDQVTTDTQYF

clone_size: NA
v_call: TRBV20-1
j_call: TRBJ2-7
d_call: NA
cdr3_nt: TGCAGTGCTGCCCACAGGGCTGACTACGAGCAGCACTTC
cdr3_aa: CSAAHRADYEQHF

clone_size: few
v_call: TRBV4-1
j_call: TRBJ2-1
d_call: TRBD2
cdr3_nt: TGCGCCAGCAGCCAACAGCGGACTAGCGGTTCCTACAATGAGCAGTTCTTC
cdr3_aa: CASSQQRTSGSYNEQFF

clone_size: NA
v_call: TRBV7-2
j_call: TRBJ2-2
d_call: NA
cdr3_nt: TGTGCCAGCAGCTTTCGGGGGATTGACACCGGGGAGCTGTTTTTT
cdr3_aa: CASSFRGIDTGELFF

clone_size: NA
v_call: TRBV12-3/TRBV12-4
j_call: TRBJ2-5
d_call: NA
cdr3_nt: TGTGCCAGCAACAAGGGACAACAGCAAGAGACCCAGTACTTC
cdr3_aa: CASNKGQQQETQYF

clone_size: NA
v_call: TRBV6-5
j_call: TRBJ2-7
d_call: NA
cdr3_nt: TGTGCCAGCGGGACTTCCGAGCAGTACTTC
cdr3_aa: CASGTSEQYF

clone_size: few
v_call: TRBV29-1
j_call: TRBJ2-6
d_call: NA
cdr3_nt: TGCAGCGCCGGGATGGACGCTGGGGCCAACGTCCTGACTTTC
cdr3_aa: CSAGMDAGANVLTF